This T cell receptor beta chain emerged from a study of cytomegalovirus exposure and HLA in healthy donors. Researchers ran the PCR with 60 Vbeta and 13 Jbeta primers. The assay was immunoSEQ multiplex PCR, and TCRdb's table has in-frame clones only and misses some. The data contain almost 95,000 clones, more than 60% of them singletons. On this clone itself: The antigen is not known.

The CDR3 covers 15 residues. Germline CDR1 SEHNR, CDR2 FQNEAQ (reference sequence). Trimming took 6 bases from V and 5 from J; bases not matched to a gene: 9. Study-wide results and caveats: In an earlier analysis, in roughly 600 donors, most V segments appeared productive either ~87% or ~30% of the time. Later analysis identified several of the most significant clusters that appeared linked to common viral pathogens. The study found most TCR sequences rare, yet found some public TCRs in many donors. Investigators reported about 160 TCR beta chains as tied to cytomegalovirus.

This chain uses TRBV7-9 with TRBJ1-5; 8 positions match TRBD1. Sequencing was performed on PBMCs. The TCR originated in a man aged 25-45 years in good health and CMV-seronegative. CDR3 DNA sequence: TGTGCCAGCAGTTCCGGACAGGGAGTATATCAGCCCCAGCATTTT. Translation: CASSSGQGVYQPQHF.